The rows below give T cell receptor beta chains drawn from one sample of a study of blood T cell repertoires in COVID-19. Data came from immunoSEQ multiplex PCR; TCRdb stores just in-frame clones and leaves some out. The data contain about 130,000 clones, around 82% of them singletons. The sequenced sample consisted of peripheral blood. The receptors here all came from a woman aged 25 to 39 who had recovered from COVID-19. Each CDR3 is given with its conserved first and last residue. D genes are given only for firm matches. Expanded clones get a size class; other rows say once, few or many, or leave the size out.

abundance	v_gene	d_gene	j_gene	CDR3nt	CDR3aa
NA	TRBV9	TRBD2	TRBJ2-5	TGTGCCAGCAGCGACCTTAGCGGGGGCGCAGGGACCCAGTACTTC	CASSDLSGGAGTQYF
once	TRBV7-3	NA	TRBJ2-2	TGTGCCAGCAGCTTAGCGGGAAAGAACACCGGGGAGCTGTTTTTT	CASSLAGKNTGELFF
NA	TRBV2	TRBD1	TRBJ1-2	TGTGCCAGCAGGGCGGAGGGACAGGGAAATATTTACCATGGCTACACCTTC	CASRAEGQGNIYHGYTF
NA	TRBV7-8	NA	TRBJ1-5	TGTGCCAGCAGCCTAGACGGGAGCAATCAGCCCCAGCATTTT	CASSLDGSNQPQHF
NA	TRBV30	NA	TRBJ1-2	TGTGCAGAGGCTCAGGGAGGGTTGAGGGGCTACACCTTC	CAEAQGGLRGYTF
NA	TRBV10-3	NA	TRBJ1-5	TGTGCCATCAGTGAGTCACACAGGGGCAATCAGCCCCAGCATTTT	CAISESHRGNQPQHF
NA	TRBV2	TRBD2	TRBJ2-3	TGTGCCAGCAGTCCCGGCGGACTAGCGGGGGATACGCAGTATTTT	CASSPGGLAGDTQYF
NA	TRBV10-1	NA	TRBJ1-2	TGCGCCAGCAGTGATCAGGCCTATGGCTACACCTTC	CASSDQAYGYTF
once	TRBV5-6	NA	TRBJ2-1	TGTGCCAGCAGCAGGGGACTCTATAACAATGAGCAGTTCTTC	CASSRGLYNNEQFF
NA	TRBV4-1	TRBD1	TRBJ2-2	TGCGCCAGCAGCCAGACAGGGGCGAAAACCGGGGAGCTGTTTTTT	CASSQTGAKTGELFF
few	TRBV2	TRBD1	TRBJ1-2	TGTGCCAGCATTGGGACAGGTCAGAGTGGCTACACCTTC	CASIGTGQSGYTF
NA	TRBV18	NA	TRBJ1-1	TGTGCCAGCTCATCCCAGGGTGGGACAACTGAAGCTTTCTTT	CASSSQGGTTEAFF
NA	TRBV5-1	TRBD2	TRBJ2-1	TGCGCCAGCAGGTTGACTAGCGGAGGGGACAATGAGCAGTTCTTC	CASRLTSGGDNEQFF
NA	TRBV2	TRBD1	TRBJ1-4	TGTGCCAGCAGTTTTCCAGGGGGGAATAATGAAAAACTGTTTTTT	CASSFPGGNNEKLFF
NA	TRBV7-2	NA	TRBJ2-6	TGTGCCAGCAGCTTATCGGGCAGGGTTGACTCTGGGGCCAACGTCCTGACTTTC	CASSLSGRVDSGANVLTF
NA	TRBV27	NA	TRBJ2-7	TGTGCCAGCAGTGTACCCCCTTTTTCGGGAGCGGGTTACGAGCAGTACTTC	CASSVPPFSGAGYEQYF
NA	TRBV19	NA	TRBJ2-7	TGTGCCAGTAGTCACACTATAATGAGTGAGCAGTACTTC	CASSHTIMSEQYF
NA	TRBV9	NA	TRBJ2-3	TGTGCCAGCAGCGTAGGTGAGGCGGATACGCAGTATTTT	CASSVGEADTQYF
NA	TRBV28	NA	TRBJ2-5	TGTGCCAGCAGCGTGACCCCGGGAGAACAAGAGACCCAGTACTTC	CASSVTPGEQETQYF
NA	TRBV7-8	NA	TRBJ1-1	TGTGCCAGCAGCTTAGCGGGGAGGGCTGAAGCTTTCTTT	CASSLAGRAEAFF
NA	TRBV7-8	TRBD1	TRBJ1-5	TGTGCCAGCAGCTTCCGGGACAGGGGGCGAGCGGTGGATCAGCCCCAGCATTTT	CASSFRDRGRAVDQPQHF
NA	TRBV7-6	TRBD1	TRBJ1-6	TGTGCCAGCAGCTTTTTCGAGGGGGCGAGGAATTCACCCCTCCACTTT	CASSFFEGARNSPLHF
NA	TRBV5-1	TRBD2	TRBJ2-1	TGCGCCAGCCGCCACGGGCTAGCGGGGGTAAATGAGCAGTTCTTC	CASRHGLAGVNEQFF
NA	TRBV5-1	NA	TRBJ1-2	TGCGCCAGCAGCGTTCCCTCGGATGGCTACACCTTC	CASSVPSDGYTF
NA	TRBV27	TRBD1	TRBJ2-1	TGTGCCAGCAGTGCCTTTCCGGGACAGCTCTACAATGAGCAGTTCTTC	CASSAFPGQLYNEQFF
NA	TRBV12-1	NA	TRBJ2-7	TGTGCCAGCAGCTTTCGGGGAGGCGAGCAGTACTTC	CASSFRGGEQYF
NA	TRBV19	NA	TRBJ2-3	TGTGCCAGTAGTTACCAGCGAAACAGGCAAACAGATACGCAGTATTTT	CASSYQRNRQTDTQYF
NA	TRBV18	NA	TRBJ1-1	TGTGCCAGCTCACTGGGCAGAAACACTGAAGCTTTCTTT	CASSLGRNTEAFF
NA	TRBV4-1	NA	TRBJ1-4	TGCGCCAGCAGCCTTACAGGAAAGAATGAAAAACTGTTTTTT	CASSLTGKNEKLFF
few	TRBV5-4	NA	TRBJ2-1	TGTGCCAGCAGCTCAGGGACTCAACCTTACAATGAGCAGTTCTTC	CASSSGTQPYNEQFF
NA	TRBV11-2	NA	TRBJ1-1	TGTGCCAGCAGCCTGCTTGGCCTTGAAGCTTTCTTT	CASSLLGLEAFF
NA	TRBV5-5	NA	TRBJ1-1	TGTGCCAGCAGCTTGGGGCTTTTGAACACTGAAGCTTTCTTT	CASSLGLLNTEAFF
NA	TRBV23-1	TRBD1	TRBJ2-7	TGCGCCAGCAAAGGACAGGGGGTCTCCTACGAGCAGTACTTC	CASKGQGVSYEQYF
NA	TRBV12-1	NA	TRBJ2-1	TGTGCCAGCAGCTTTCGGGGTAATGAGCAGTTCTTC	CASSFRGNEQFF
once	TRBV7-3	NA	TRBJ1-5	TGTGCCAGCAGCTTATTACGGGGTGTCAATCAGCCCCAGCATTTT	CASSLLRGVNQPQHF
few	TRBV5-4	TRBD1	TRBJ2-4	TGTGCCAGCAGCCGGACAGGGACAGTCTCCAAAAACATTCAGTACTTC	CASSRTGTVSKNIQYF
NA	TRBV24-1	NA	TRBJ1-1	TGTGCCACCAGTGATAAGGGGATAAGGTGTCACATGAACACTGAAGCTTTCTTT	CATSDKGIRCHMNTEAFF
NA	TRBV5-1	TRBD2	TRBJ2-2	TGCGCCAGCAGCCCCGGACTAGCGGGAGGAGAGCTGTTTTTT	CASSPGLAGGELFF
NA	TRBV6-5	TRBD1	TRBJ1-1	TGTGCCAGCAGTTGGGAGACAGGGGGAGGGACTGAAGCTTTCTTT	CASSWETGGGTEAFF
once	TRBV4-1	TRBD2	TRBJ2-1	TGCGCCAGCAGCCAATCGGCGGGGGGGGTATACAATGAGCAGTTCTTC	CASSQSAGGVYNEQFF
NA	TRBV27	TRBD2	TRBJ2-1	TGTGCCAGCAGAGGGACTAGCGGGGCCAATGAGCAGTTCTTC	CASRGTSGANEQFF
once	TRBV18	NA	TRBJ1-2	TGTGCCAGCTCATCTATCGTCCGCCACGGAACACGGGATGGCTACACCTTC	CASSSIVRHGTRDGYTF
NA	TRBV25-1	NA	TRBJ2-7	TGTGCCAGCAGCGACAGGACCGACTACGAGCAGTACTTC	CASSDRTDYEQYF